A selection of T cell receptor beta chains follows, all from one sample in a study. TCRdb re-analysed the multiplex PCR reads in MiXCR, keeping a single row per CDR3 protein. The sample has over 250 distinct CDR3 sequences, around 6% seen once. The source material was tumor-infiltrating Tregs sorted from the breast tumor. These receptors all come from a female donor with breast cancer. CDR3s include the opening cysteine and the closing phenylalanine or tryptophan. D genes are given only for firm matches. Expanded clones are given a class, and other clones once, few, many or no size at all.

D gene	V gene	clone size	J gene	CDR3 protein	CDR3 DNA
.	TRBV12-3/TRBV12-4	medium-sized	TRBJ1-2	CASSFQTYGYTF	TGTGCCAGCAGTTTTCAGACCTATGGCTACACCTTC
.	TRBV12-3/TRBV12-4	medium-sized	TRBJ1-2	CASSLGRNYGYTF	TGTGCCAGCAGTTTAGGCCGGAACTATGGCTACACCTTC
.	TRBV12-3/TRBV12-4	medium-sized	TRBJ1-2	CASSLEGYRTDYGYTF	TGTGCCAGCAGTTTGGAGGGGTACAGGACGGACTATGGCTACACCTTC
TRBD1	TRBV12-3/TRBV12-4	large	TRBJ1-2	CASSWTGNYGYTF	TGTGCCAGCAGTTGGACAGGGAACTATGGCTACACCTTC
.	TRBV12-3/TRBV12-4	medium-sized	TRBJ1-2	CASLTRPYGYTF	TGTGCCAGCCTTACTCGCCCATATGGCTACACCTTC
.	TRBV12-3/TRBV12-4	medium-sized	TRBJ1-2	CASSFRFPVRYTF	TGTGCCAGCAGTTTTCGTTTCCCAGTCCGCTACACCTTC
.	TRBV12-3/TRBV12-4	hyperexpanded	TRBJ1-2	CASSFNYGYTF	TGTGCCAGCAGTTTTAACTATGGCTACACCTTC
TRBD1	TRBV12-3/TRBV12-4	medium-sized	TRBJ1-2	CASRSGTGVDGYTF	TGTGCCAGCAGGTCCGGGACAGGGGTAGATGGCTACACCTTC
.	TRBV12-3/TRBV12-4	large	TRBJ1-2	CASSPGQSYGYTF	TGTGCCAGCAGTCCAGGACAGAGCTATGGCTACACCTTC
.	TRBV12-3/TRBV12-4	medium-sized	TRBJ1-2	CASSPIQGFGYGYTF	TGTGCCAGCAGCCCCATTCAGGGTTTTGGCTATGGCTACACCTTC
.	TRBV12-3/TRBV12-4	hyperexpanded	TRBJ1-2	CASSYAGTYGYTF	TGTGCCAGCAGTTACGCAGGGACCTATGGCTACACCTTC
TRBD1	TRBV12-3/TRBV12-4	hyperexpanded	TRBJ1-2	CASSPGTASYGYTF	TGTGCCAGCAGTCCGGGGACAGCTTCCTATGGCTACACCTTC
.	TRBV12-3/TRBV12-4	large	TRBJ1-2	CASSHSRLHYGYTF	TGTGCCAGCAGCCATTCCCGACTTCACTATGGCTACACCTTC
.	TRBV12-3/TRBV12-4	medium-sized	TRBJ1-2	CASSRREDYGYTF	TGTGCCAGCAGCCGTCGGGAGGACTATGGCTACACCTTC
.	TRBV12-3/TRBV12-4	medium-sized	TRBJ1-2	CASKKAGAGYTF	TGTGCCAGCAAGAAGGCAGGGGCTGGCTACACCTTC
.	TRBV12-3/TRBV12-4	medium-sized	TRBJ1-2	CASSMGPNYGYTF	TGTGCCAGCAGTATGGGGCCTAACTATGGCTACACCTTC
.	TRBV12-3/TRBV12-4	medium-sized	TRBJ1-2	CASSLVGYGYTF	TGTGCCAGCAGTTTAGTAGGTTATGGCTACACCTTC
TRBD1	TRBV12-3/TRBV12-4	.	TRBJ1-2	CASSMTGESGYTF	TGTGCCAGCAGCATGACAGGGGAAAGTGGCTACACCTTC
.	TRBV12-3/TRBV12-4	large	TRBJ1-2	CASREANYGYTF	TGTGCCAGCAGAGAAGCTAACTATGGCTACACCTTC
.	TRBV12-3/TRBV12-4	large	TRBJ1-2	CASSQGQNYGYTF	TGTGCCAGCAGTCAAGGACAGAACTATGGCTACACCTTC